Included here is one T cell receptor beta chain sequence, with context. Its antigen is undetermined. Other DNA sequences in this sample translate to the same CDR3. CDR3 length equals 14 residues. V was cut by 0 bases and J by 1 base, with 7 bases left in between. Germline CDR1 reads SGDLS; CDR2 reads YYNGEE. The record originates from a study of shared clonotypes between healthy human individuals. Study outcomes and limitations: Naive subsets tended to show greater estimated richness than memory subsets.

Here immunoSEQ multiplex PCR was the method, and the copy in TCRdb shows in-frame clones only, minus some. Here the sample spans roughly 2.2 million clones, under 95% being singletons. Sequenced: naive CD4+ T cells from PBMCs. Documented subset: CD45RA+ positively selected. This chain uses TRBV9 with TRBJ2-5; a weak D match, TRBD2 (5 bases). The TCR sequence derives from a man aged 18 to 30 in good health. Some clones in this sample may be carry-over from other donors' samples. CDR3: CASSVGTSQETQYF. DNA for the CDR3: TGTGCCAGCAGCGTAGGTACTAGCCAAGAGACCCAGTACTTC.